The 4 T cell receptor beta chains in this list originate from one sample, sequenced in a study of cytomegalovirus exposure and HLA in healthy donors. Researchers ran the PCR with 60 Vbeta and 13 Jbeta primers. This table comes from immunoSEQ multiplex PCR, and its TCRdb copy is limited to in-frame clones, with some not included. The table records over 150,000 clones, 80% of them present only once. Sequencing was performed on PBMCs. All receptors come from a man aged 30-40 years in good health and CMV-seropositive.

This clone was seen just once. This chain links TRBV6-6 with TRBJ1-2; 9 positions match TRBD1. J was trimmed by 1 base and V by 5 bases; bases with no gene match: 5. The CDR3 is 15 residues long. Germline CDR1 and CDR2: MNHNY and SVGAGI (reference sequence). In DNA form, the CDR3 reads TGTGCCAGCAGTACCAGGACAGGGGATAACTATGGCTACACCTTC. The encoded protein is CASSTRTGDNYGYTF.

The rearrangement links TRBV5-1 to TRBJ2-5; TRBD2 matches 8 bases. Per the germline V gene, CDR1 is SGHRS and CDR2 is YFSETQ. This CDR3 is built from 16 residues. V was pared by 2 bases and J by 3 bases, with 9 bases of the junction left unmatched. CDR3 in amino acids: CASSFGSGTRKETQYF. The CDR3 nucleotides read TGCGCCAGCAGCTTTGGTAGCGGGACCCGAAAAGAGACCCAGTACTTC.

The V and J genes are TRBV19 and TRBJ1-5; 9 positions match TRBD1. The CDR3 is made up of 16 amino acids. The V and J ends lost 3 bases and 2 bases, in that order; junction bases with no gene match: 5. Germline assignment: CDR1 LNHDA and CDR2 SQIVND (reference sequence). The CDR3 DNA reads TGTGCCAGTAGTATCCGGGACAGGGTGCGCAATCAGCCCCAGCATTTT. Residues: CASSIRDRVRNQPQHF.

The J gene is TRBJ1-1, the V gene TRBV7-6, with D possibly TRBD1 on 5 matching bases. This CDR3 spans 15 amino acids. CDR1 SGHVS and CDR2 FNYEAQ come from the germline V gene. Trimming took off 0 bases at V and 4 bases at J, with 12 bases between the two ends. The CDR3 region is CASSLAKGRGTEAFF. The CDR3 bases are TGTGCCAGCAGCTTAGCAAAGGGAAGGGGCACTGAAGCTTTCTTT.